This TCR beta chain was obtained from a study of blood T cell repertoires in COVID-19 (TCRdb year 2020). For the wider study: Collaborator samples came from the United States, Italy and Spain and covered acute and convalescent phases of COVID-19. The material from the prospective study consisted of cDNA or gDNA derived from T cells, B-cell-depleted T cells, or PBMCs. The dataset comprised deeply sampled blood TCRbeta repertoires from subjects exposed to, actively infected with, or recovered from COVID-19. The repertoires were released in a freely available public database intended as a resource for research on the immune response to SARS-CoV-2. Samples were obtained from the ongoing ImmuneRACE study (first 160 participants) and from about 1,300 subjects provided by 6 global collaborators. Nearly every sample came with metadata listing a de-identified subject ID, COVID-19 status, age in years and sex. Where available, HLA class I and class II types were obtained from metadata supplied by the sample provider rather than from assay-based typing. General findings and caveats noted by the study authors: The amount of clinical and demographic metadata varied by source and participant and was provided uncurated.

The immunoSEQ Assay, a bias-controlled multiplex PCR, was used to amplify TCRbeta CDR3 regions from genomic DNA. The source study handled its data this way. The number of nucleated cells in each sample was estimated from the amplification of reference gene primers within the assay. Sequence reads were collapsed and filtered to measure the absolute abundance of every unique TCRbeta CDR3 rearrangement. Productive Simpson clonality was computed per sample as the square root of Simpson's diversity index over productive rearrangements. The table comes from immuneACCESS by way of TCRdb, which keeps in-frame sequences with V and J called. Part of the clones is missing from these tables; in studies checked, under half for an unresolved V gene and the rest for unknown reasons. From that table come the V and J calls and clone size; the DNA was used to work out D and trimming. The sample table lists 150,000 to 200,000 clones, about 87% of them with a count of one. Approximately 3.3% of the sample comes from the top ten.

A remark on this clone: This clone's antigen is unknown. No base quality values were provided; no much bigger clone lies one nucleotide off.

Each collaborating institution followed its own protocols to collect whole blood in K2EDTA tubes. For TCRbeta analysis, collaborators shipped samples as frozen whole blood, isolated PBMCs, or DNA extracted from either of those sample types. The CDR3 measures 14 amino acids from cysteine to phenylalanine. The read is trimmed to its CDR3 DNA, 42 bases read in frame from base 1. Taken from the germline V gene, the CDR1 and CDR2 loops are MNHEY and SVGAGI. V is shortened by 5 bases, J by 5 bases, and the region joining them spans 10 bases. This sequence originates from a man aged 18 to 30 with active or convalescent COVID-19. The rearranged segments are TRBV6-5 and TRBJ1-6, with TRBD1 perhaps the D gene, on 6 matching bases. The sample taken for sequencing was peripheral blood. The DNA sequence follows: TGTGCCAGCAGTCCACAGGGCGATAATTCACCCCTCCACTTT. This encodes CASSPQGDNSPLHF.